This T cell receptor (beta chain) appears in the sequencing data of a study of blood T cell repertoires in COVID-19. The overall study: Sites in the United States, Italy and Spain provided acute and convalescent COVID-19 samples. The cDNA or gDNA used as material had been derived from T cells, B-cell-depleted T cells, or PBMCs.

Using immunoSEQ multiplex PCR, the repertoire was profiled, and TCRdb retains in-frame clones only, with some absent. The data hold about 160,000 clones, with about 77% observed a single time. The CDR3 sequence is 12 residues long. The junction had 2 bases not matched to a gene; V was cut back by 7 bases and J by 4 bases. In germline, CDR1 is SQVTM, CDR2 ANQGSEA. This receptor was identified in a woman of 80 years or more with acute or convalescent COVID-19. The specimen was peripheral blood. The chain combines TRBV29-1 with TRBJ2-2, with 8 positions matching TRBD1. This CDR3 is CSAGGGTGELFF. CDR3 DNA: TGCAGCGCAGGGGGCGGCACCGGGGAGCTGTTTTTT.